The following is a T cell receptor beta chain sequence with its context. This clone has only one observation. It has no known antigen specificity. Base quality data are lacking; no much larger clone is found one base away. Patients with a history of autoimmune disease or receiving systemic immunosuppression were excluded from the trial. Peripheral blood for TCR sequencing was drawn from every dose cohort at baseline, at cycle 4 day 1 and at cycle 7 day 1. Samples came from an open-label, multicenter, first-in-human phase I dose-escalation trial of ivuxolimab. Adults with locally advanced or metastatic melanoma, renal cell, hepatocellular, or head and neck squamous cell carcinoma were enrolled in the trial. CD4+ and CD8+ T cells were sorted separately from peripheral blood before TCR sequencing. V was cut back by 2 bases and J by 7 bases, leaving a gap of 17 bases between them. From cysteine to phenylalanine, the CDR3 is 15 amino acids long. The read is trimmed to its CDR3 DNA, 45 bases read in frame from base 1. Per the germline V gene, SGHTA is the CDR1 and FQGTGA is the CDR2.

The sample originates from a study of OX40 agonist ivuxolimab in advanced cancers. A note on the overall study: Ivuxolimab, which targeted the costimulatory receptor OX40 (CD134), was an agonistic, fully human IgG2 monoclonal antibody. The paper covers the monotherapy dose-escalation part of the phase I ivuxolimab trial, which included N of about 56 patients. The purpose of peripheral TCRbeta sequencing was to test whether ivuxolimab changed TCR sequence diversity and led to clonal T-cell expansion. Intravenous ivuxolimab was administered to patients every 2 weeks at six dose levels: 0.01, 0.1, 0.3, 1.5, 3 and 10 mg/kg. Among the approximately 50 dose-escalation patients, some 20 had hepatocellular carcinoma, roughly 15 melanoma, 9 renal cell carcinoma and 9 head and neck cancer. Partial responses occurred in three dose-escalation patients: two with cutaneous melanoma and one with hepatocellular carcinoma. Patients were allowed to have had prior anti-PD-1, anti-PD-L1 or anti-CTLA-4 therapy, and 40% of the dose-escalation patients had been treated with checkpoint inhibitors. The dose-escalation cohort was 82.7% male with a mean age of about 60 years, ranging from about 20 to 80. Overall results and qualifications from the work: At doses of 0.1 to 3.0 mg/kg, clonal expansion of both CD4+ and CD8+ blood T cells was observed from baseline to week 6. Antigen specificity was not determined for the clonally expanded peripheral T cells. In partial responders in the 0.1-3.0 mg/kg groups, normalized peripheral clonal expansion was found to be among the lowest, especially among CD8+ T cells. After ivuxolimab, expanded clones were on average more numerous among CD8+ T cells than among CD4+ T cells. Low levels of normalized T-cell clonal expansion were also seen in some patients who did not respond.

For sequencing of the TCRbeta CDR3 region, genomic DNA was extracted from the sorted cells. The immunoSEQ Assay was used to sequence the TCRbeta CDR3 regions. This is the immuneACCESS table as TCRdb keeps it, with only in-frame sequences that have V and J called. A part of the clones is gone; compared with another copy, unresolved V genes explain less than half, and the rest is unexplained. Within this sample are 95,000 to 110,000 clones, with approximately 89% of them counted one time only. The ten largest clones represent 1.2% of the sample. The input for sequencing was CD4+ or CD8+ T cells sorted from blood, taken in a trial of the OX40 agonist ivuxolimab. This receptor was identified in an adult with an advanced solid tumor such as melanoma, head and neck, liver or kidney cancer. Recombination connected TRBV7-3 to TRBJ1-2, with the identity of the D gene unclear. The DNA is TGTGCCAGCAGCTTATATTTCAGCGCCCCCGGTGGCTACACCTTC. Its coded protein is CASSLYFSAPGGYTF.